The 5 T cell receptor beta chains below all came from one sample that was sequenced in a study of blood T cells in healthy people across ages. Sample-barcoded 5' priming and a J-beta primer mix drove a second PCR of about 6 to 12 cycles. Each CDR3 protein gets one entry after TCRdb re-called the 5' RACE reads with MiXCR. The sample lists approximately 810,000 distinct CDR3 sequences, around 30% seen once, with approximately 15% in the top ten. The sample taken for sequencing was blood. These receptors were collected from an elderly woman in good health.

This clonotype was seen more than once but under ten times. This may arise from a read error, as a much more abundant clone is one base away. V gene TRBV29-1 combines with J gene TRBJ1-2; TRBD1 is a possible D gene (5 bases). Germline CDR1 is SQVTM and CDR2 is ANQGSEA. CDR3 length: 14 amino acids. DNA of the CDR3: TGCAGCATTGAAGGTTCAGGGAGGGGCTATGGCTACACCTTC. Translation gives CSIEGSGRGYGYTF.

This clonotype turned up a few times. The chain couples TRBV7-2 to TRBJ2-2; TRBD2 matches at 8 bases. V dropped 2 bases and J dropped 5; count of bases not matched to a gene: 13. This CDR3 region has 18 residues. Germline values: CDR1 SGHTA, CDR2 FQGNSA. CDR3: CASSLLPSGGSLTGELFF. The CDR3 nucleotides are TGTGCCAGCAGCTTACTCCCCAGCGGGGGTTCCCTGACCGGGGAGCTGTTTTTT. The whole variable domain, filled in from reference TRBV7-2 and TRBJ2-2, reads GAGVSQSPSNKVTEKGKDVELRCDPISGHTALYWYRQSLGQGLEFLIYFQGNSAPDKSGLPSDRFSAERTGGSVSTLTIQRTQQEDSAVYLCASSLLPSGGSLTGELFFGEGSRLTVL.

This clonotype was counted ten times or more. CDR3 DNA: TGCAGTGCGGACCCTCGGGCGGGCACAGATACGCAGTATTTT. Protein sequence: CSADPRAGTDTQYF. The rearrangement uses TRBV20-1 and TRBJ2-3; D call uncertain. Germline V gene lookup returns CDR1 DFQATT and CDR2 SNEGSKA (reference sequence). The length of the CDR3 is 14 residues. The ends were cut back, 6 bases at V and 1 base at J, with 14 bases in the middle.

In its sample, this clonotype was seen many times. CDR3 sequence: CASSQDTYGYTF. DNA for the CDR3: TGTGCCAGCAGCCAAGACACTTATGGCTACACCTTC. The chain has TRBV3-1 and TRBJ1-2; D remains ambiguous. The CDR3 sequence is 12 residues long. Germline V lookup: CDR1 LGHDT, CDR2 YNNKEL (reference sequence). V lost 0 bases and J 5 bases, leaving 4 bases between the germline ends.

This clonotype was seen repeatedly, ten times or more. V and J are TRBV6-2 or TRBV6-3 and TRBJ2-5; weak D call: TRBD2 (6 bases). The V gene's germline CDR1 is MNHEY and CDR2 SVGEGT. V shed 2 bases and J shed 5 bases, with 9 bases lying between them. The CDR3 length is 13 residues. In DNA form, the CDR3 reads TGTGCCAGCAGTTACCTCCTAGCGGAGACCCAGTACTTC. This gives the protein CASSYLLAETQYF.